Listed below are T cell receptor beta chains from one sample, sequenced in a study of identical twins. One entry per CDR3 protein, called by TCRdb with MiXCR from the 5' RACE reads. In the table there are around 1.7 million distinct CDR3 sequences, around 29% of which are singletons. Sequencing was done on a sample of cord blood. These receptors were taken from a newborn girl in good health. Each CDR3 is given with its conserved first and last residue. Each record gives: V gene, clone size, J gene, D gene, CDR3 DNA, CDR3 protein. D genes are given only for firm matches. Where a row states a size, it is once, few, many or the class of an expanded clone; other rows omit it.

v_gene: TRBV11-2; abundance: NA; j_gene: TRBJ2-5; d_gene: TRBD2; CDR3nt: TGTGCCAGCAGCTTGGGGACTATGTACCAAGAGACCCAGTACTTC; CDR3aa: CASSLGTMYQETQYF
v_gene: TRBV7-2; abundance: few; j_gene: TRBJ1-1; d_gene: TRBD1; CDR3nt: TGTGCCAGCAGCCGACAGGGAAAGATGAACACTGAAGCTTTCTTT; CDR3aa: CASSRQGKMNTEAFF
v_gene: TRBV5-4; abundance: NA; j_gene: TRBJ2-5; d_gene: NA; CDR3nt: TGTGCCAGCAGCTCGGTCGGTGGAACGCTCCAAGAGACCCAGTACTTC; CDR3aa: CASSSVGGTLQETQYF
v_gene: TRBV12-3/TRBV12-4; abundance: NA; j_gene: TRBJ2-3; d_gene: NA; CDR3nt: TGTGCCAGCAGTTTCTCGGGCAAGGTTAGAGCAGATACGCAATATTTT; CDR3aa: CASSFSGKVRADTQYF
v_gene: TRBV2; abundance: many; j_gene: TRBJ2-7; d_gene: TRBD1; CDR3nt: TGTGCCAGCATGGGACAGTTGTACGAGCAGTACTTC; CDR3aa: CASMGQLYEQYF
v_gene: TRBV20-1; abundance: NA; j_gene: TRBJ2-7; d_gene: TRBD1; CDR3nt: TGCAGTGCTAGATCCGGGACAGTACCCTACGAGCAGTACTTC; CDR3aa: CSARSGTVPYEQYF
v_gene: TRBV28; abundance: once; j_gene: TRBJ1-2; d_gene: TRBD1; CDR3nt: TGTGCCAGCAGTTTGAGGGTACCGACAGGGGCCTATGGCTACACCTTC; CDR3aa: CASSLRVPTGAYGYTF
v_gene: TRBV20-1; abundance: few; j_gene: TRBJ1-2; d_gene: NA; CDR3nt: TGCAGTGCTCACCCCCGGAGCGGGGATGGCTACACCTTC; CDR3aa: CSAHPRSGDGYTF
v_gene: TRBV3-1; abundance: NA; j_gene: TRBJ2-5; d_gene: NA; CDR3nt: TGCGCCAGCAGCCAAGAAGGTCTAGCTGGGAATGAGCAGTACTTC; CDR3aa: CASSQEGLAGNEQYF
v_gene: TRBV25-1; abundance: NA; j_gene: TRBJ1-6; d_gene: TRBD1; CDR3nt: TGTGCCAGCAGGGAAGGCGACAGGGAGGCTTCACCCCTCCACTTT; CDR3aa: CASREGDREASPLHF
v_gene: TRBV20-1; abundance: NA; j_gene: TRBJ1-5; d_gene: NA; CDR3nt: TGCAGTGCTAGAGGGTTCGGGGAAACCTATCAGCCCCAGCATTTT; CDR3aa: CSARGFGETYQPQHF
v_gene: TRBV20-1; abundance: NA; j_gene: TRBJ1-2; d_gene: NA; CDR3nt: TGCAGTGCACCAAAGTCCTCTAACTATGGCTACACCTTC; CDR3aa: CSAPKSSNYGYTF
v_gene: TRBV27; abundance: few; j_gene: TRBJ1-1; d_gene: NA; CDR3nt: TGTGCCAGCAGTTTATCGGGGGCGAGGGAGGCTTTCTTT; CDR3aa: CASSLSGAREAFF
v_gene: TRBV20-1; abundance: few; j_gene: TRBJ2-1; d_gene: TRBD2; CDR3nt: TGCAGTGCCCTCCGGGAGGGTGAGCAGTTCTTC; CDR3aa: CSALREGEQFF
v_gene: TRBV27; abundance: many; j_gene: TRBJ1-2; d_gene: TRBD1; CDR3nt: TGTGCCAGCGGACAGGGAGCTAACTATGGCTACACCTTC; CDR3aa: CASGQGANYGYTF
v_gene: TRBV5-1; abundance: NA; j_gene: TRBJ2-1; d_gene: NA; CDR3nt: TGCGCCAGCAGCTTGGGAAGCGGGGGACAGAATGAGCAGTTCTTC; CDR3aa: CASSLGSGGQNEQFF
v_gene: TRBV28; abundance: few; j_gene: TRBJ2-1; d_gene: TRBD2; CDR3nt: TGTGCCAGCGCGACCAGACTAGCCCACTACAATGAGCAGTTCTTC; CDR3aa: CASATRLAHYNEQFF
v_gene: TRBV7-2; abundance: few; j_gene: TRBJ2-4; d_gene: TRBD2; CDR3nt: TGTGCCAGCGGATTCTTTAGCGGGAGGAGCAAAAACATTCAGTACTTC; CDR3aa: CASGFFSGRSKNIQYF
v_gene: TRBV7-9; abundance: NA; j_gene: TRBJ2-3; d_gene: NA; CDR3nt: TGTGCCAGTAGCTTAGTTGGCACCTTCACAGATACGCAGTATTTT; CDR3aa: CASSLVGTFTDTQYF
v_gene: TRBV18; abundance: NA; j_gene: TRBJ2-3; d_gene: NA; CDR3nt: TGTGCCAGCTCACCTTTCGGGCAGGGAAGCACAGATACGCAGTATTTT; CDR3aa: CASSPFGQGSTDTQYF
v_gene: TRBV29-1; abundance: many; j_gene: TRBJ2-1; d_gene: TRBD1; CDR3nt: TGCAGCGTTCCCAAGGTGGCGTGGGACAGACTGTCCAATGAGCAGTTCTTC; CDR3aa: CSVPKVAWDRLSNEQFF
v_gene: TRBV10-3; abundance: NA; j_gene: TRBJ2-7; d_gene: NA; CDR3nt: TGTGCCATCAGTGGCGGGCCTGTGTCCGAGCAGTACTTC; CDR3aa: CAISGGPVSEQYF
v_gene: TRBV18; abundance: NA; j_gene: TRBJ2-1; d_gene: TRBD2; CDR3nt: TGTGCCAGCTCGTCAGGGGCGGGGGGCCGATCCTACAATGAGCAGTTCTTC; CDR3aa: CASSSGAGGRSYNEQFF
v_gene: TRBV7-8; abundance: NA; j_gene: TRBJ2-7; d_gene: NA; CDR3nt: TGTGCCAGCGGGCTCACCACGGGCCTTAGCTCCTACGAGCAGTACTTC; CDR3aa: CASGLTTGLSSYEQYF
v_gene: TRBV6-6; abundance: few; j_gene: TRBJ2-7; d_gene: NA; CDR3nt: TGTGCCAGCAGTTACAAGGGGAGACTCTCCTACGAGCAGTACTTC; CDR3aa: CASSYKGRLSYEQYF
v_gene: TRBV2; abundance: few; j_gene: TRBJ2-1; d_gene: NA; CDR3nt: TGTGCCAGCAGTGTGGAAGCGGGTCAGTACAATGAGCAGTTCTTC; CDR3aa: CASSVEAGQYNEQFF
v_gene: TRBV11-2; abundance: many; j_gene: TRBJ2-7; d_gene: NA; CDR3nt: TGTGCCAGCAGCTTAGCCCACAGGGCCTACGAGCAGTACTTC; CDR3aa: CASSLAHRAYEQYF
v_gene: TRBV12-3/TRBV12-4; abundance: NA; j_gene: TRBJ1-2; d_gene: NA; CDR3nt: TGTGCCAGCAGTTACTCGAGAGTCGCTTATGGCTACACCTTC; CDR3aa: CASSYSRVAYGYTF
v_gene: TRBV18; abundance: NA; j_gene: TRBJ1-1; d_gene: NA; CDR3nt: TGTGCCAGCTCACCACCGCAGGGTAGGGACACTGAAGCTTTCTTT; CDR3aa: CASSPPQGRDTEAFF
v_gene: TRBV11-2; abundance: few; j_gene: TRBJ2-3; d_gene: TRBD2; CDR3nt: TGTGCCAGCAGCTCTATAGCGGGACCAAGAGATACGCAGTATTTT; CDR3aa: CASSSIAGPRDTQYF
v_gene: TRBV29-1; abundance: many; j_gene: TRBJ2-7; d_gene: NA; CDR3nt: TGCAGCGCCGGACACGGCTACGAGCAGTACTTC; CDR3aa: CSAGHGYEQYF
v_gene: TRBV25-1; abundance: NA; j_gene: TRBJ1-1; d_gene: NA; CDR3nt: TGTGCCAGCAGGACGGACGGAGAAGAAGCTTTCTTT; CDR3aa: CASRTDGEEAFF
v_gene: TRBV20-1; abundance: few; j_gene: TRBJ2-7; d_gene: TRBD2; CDR3nt: TGCAGTGCTAGAATGAGCGGGAGGGCCTACGAGCAGTACTTC; CDR3aa: CSARMSGRAYEQYF
v_gene: TRBV9; abundance: NA; j_gene: TRBJ2-7; d_gene: TRBD2; CDR3nt: TGTGCCAGCAGCATTACTAGCGGGGGGCCGCCTTACGAGCAGTACTTC; CDR3aa: CASSITSGGPPYEQYF
v_gene: TRBV9; abundance: few; j_gene: TRBJ2-3; d_gene: TRBD2; CDR3nt: TGTGCCAGCAGCGTAGTAGGGACTAACTGCACAGATACGCAGTATTTT; CDR3aa: CASSVVGTNCTDTQYF
v_gene: TRBV10-3; abundance: few; j_gene: TRBJ1-4; d_gene: NA; CDR3nt: TGTGCCATCAGTGAGGGGCGTAATGAAAAACTGTTTTTT; CDR3aa: CAISEGRNEKLFF
v_gene: TRBV20-1; abundance: NA; j_gene: TRBJ1-1; d_gene: TRBD1; CDR3nt: TGCAGTGCTCCGGACAGGGTAATGAACACTGAAGCTTTCTTT; CDR3aa: CSAPDRVMNTEAFF
v_gene: TRBV2; abundance: NA; j_gene: TRBJ2-5; d_gene: TRBD2; CDR3nt: TGTGCCAGCAGTGCATCGACTAGCGGAGAGACCCAGTACTTC; CDR3aa: CASSASTSGETQYF
v_gene: TRBV28; abundance: NA; j_gene: TRBJ1-2; d_gene: NA; CDR3nt: TGTGCCAGCAGTCTCCAACAGATAAACTATGGCTACACCTTC; CDR3aa: CASSLQQINYGYTF
v_gene: TRBV12-3/TRBV12-4; abundance: few; j_gene: TRBJ2-2; d_gene: TRBD2; CDR3nt: TGTGCCAGCAAGTGGGAGGGCAACTCGAACACCGGGGAGCTGTTTTTT; CDR3aa: CASKWEGNSNTGELFF
v_gene: TRBV5-1; abundance: NA; j_gene: TRBJ1-2; d_gene: NA; CDR3nt: TGCGCCAGCAGAAGGTGGGGCGACTATGGCTACACCTTC; CDR3aa: CASRRWGDYGYTF
v_gene: TRBV7-9; abundance: few; j_gene: TRBJ1-5; d_gene: NA; CDR3nt: TGTGCCAGCAGCTTACGGGACCGATCCAGGGCCCTCTCCCCAAATAGGACCCAGCATTTT; CDR3aa: CASSLRDRSRALSPNRTQHF
v_gene: TRBV20-1; abundance: few; j_gene: TRBJ1-4; d_gene: NA; CDR3nt: TGCAGTGCTAGAGTTGTGGGGATACGAGAAAAACTGTTTTTT; CDR3aa: CSARVVGIREKLFF
v_gene: TRBV9; abundance: few; j_gene: TRBJ2-3; d_gene: TRBD2; CDR3nt: TGTGCCAGCAGCGTAGAAGCGGGGGCCACAGATACGCAGTATTTT; CDR3aa: CASSVEAGATDTQYF
v_gene: TRBV7-2; abundance: NA; j_gene: TRBJ2-7; d_gene: NA; CDR3nt: TGTGCCAGCAGCTTAGTGAAACAGGGTTACGAGCAGTACTTC; CDR3aa: CASSLVKQGYEQYF
v_gene: TRBV5-4; abundance: NA; j_gene: TRBJ1-1; d_gene: NA; CDR3nt: TGTGCCAGCAGCGAGGAGGTTTTCGCCACTGAAGCTTTCTTT; CDR3aa: CASSEEVFATEAFF
v_gene: TRBV6-6; abundance: NA; j_gene: TRBJ1-5; d_gene: TRBD1; CDR3nt: TGTGCCAGCAGTTACCCATCGGACAGGGGGAATCAGCCCCAGCATTTT; CDR3aa: CASSYPSDRGNQPQHF